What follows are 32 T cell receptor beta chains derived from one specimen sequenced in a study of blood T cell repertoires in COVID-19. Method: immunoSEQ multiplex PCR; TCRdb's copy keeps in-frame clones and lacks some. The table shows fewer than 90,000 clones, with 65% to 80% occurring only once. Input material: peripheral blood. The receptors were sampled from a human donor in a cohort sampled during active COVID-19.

The CDR3 sequence: CASSSSLGGNQPQHF. The CDR3 DNA sequence: TGTGCCAGCAGCTCATCGTTGGGGGGAAATCAGCCCCAGCATTTT. The chain joins TRBV5-6 to TRBJ1-5; D is perhaps TRBD1 (5 bases). Trimming removed 3 bases from V and 4 bases from J, with 14 bases in between. The germline V gene has CDR1 SGHDT and CDR2 YYEEEE. The CDR3 is 15 amino acids.

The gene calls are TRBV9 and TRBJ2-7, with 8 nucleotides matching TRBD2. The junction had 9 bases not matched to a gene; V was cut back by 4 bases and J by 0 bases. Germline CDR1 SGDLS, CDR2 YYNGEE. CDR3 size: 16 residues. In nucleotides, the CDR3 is TGTGCCAGCAGCCCAACGTCGGGGGGGGGCTCCTACGAGCAGTACTTC. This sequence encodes CASSPTSGGGSYEQYF.

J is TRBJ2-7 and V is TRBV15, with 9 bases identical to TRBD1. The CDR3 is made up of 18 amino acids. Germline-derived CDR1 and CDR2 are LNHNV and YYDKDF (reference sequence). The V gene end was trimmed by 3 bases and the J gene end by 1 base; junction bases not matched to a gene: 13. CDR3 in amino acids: CATSSTASRDRVSYEQYF. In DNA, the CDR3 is TGTGCCACCAGCAGTACTGCAAGCCGGGACAGGGTTTCCTACGAGCAGTACTTC.

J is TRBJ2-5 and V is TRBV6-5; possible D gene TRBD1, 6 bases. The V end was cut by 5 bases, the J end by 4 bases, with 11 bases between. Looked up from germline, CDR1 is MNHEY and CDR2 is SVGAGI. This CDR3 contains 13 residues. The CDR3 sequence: CASSPFRGETQYF. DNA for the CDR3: TGTGCCAGCAGTCCTTTCAGGGGAGAGACCCAGTACTTC.

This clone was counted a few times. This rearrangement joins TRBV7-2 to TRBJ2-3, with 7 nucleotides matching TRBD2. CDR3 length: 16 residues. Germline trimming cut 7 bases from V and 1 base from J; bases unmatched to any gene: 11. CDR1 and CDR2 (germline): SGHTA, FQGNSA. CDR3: CASTSVGGVGTDTQYF. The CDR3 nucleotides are TGTGCCAGCACCTCGGTTGGGGGGGTGGGCACAGATACGCAGTATTTT.

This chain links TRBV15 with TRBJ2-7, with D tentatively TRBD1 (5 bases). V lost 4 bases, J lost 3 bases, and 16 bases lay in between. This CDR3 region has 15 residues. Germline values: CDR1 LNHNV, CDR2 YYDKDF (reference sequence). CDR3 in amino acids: CATSKTRDRFYEQYF. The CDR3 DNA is TGTGCCACCAGCAAAACGCGAGACAGATTCTACGAGCAGTACTTC.

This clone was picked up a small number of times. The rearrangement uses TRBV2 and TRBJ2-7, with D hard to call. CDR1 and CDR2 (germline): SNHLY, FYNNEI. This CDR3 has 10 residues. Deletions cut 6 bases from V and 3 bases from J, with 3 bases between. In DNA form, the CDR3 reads TGTGCCAGCAGGTACTACGAGCAGTACTTC. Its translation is CASRYYEQYF.

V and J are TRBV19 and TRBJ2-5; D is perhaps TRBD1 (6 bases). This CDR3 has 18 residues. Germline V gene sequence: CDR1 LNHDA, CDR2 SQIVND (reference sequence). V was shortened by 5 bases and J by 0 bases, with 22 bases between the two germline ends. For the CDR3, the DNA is TGTGCCAGTAGTGCAACCGGGACACGGAATACCTACCAAGAGACCCAGTACTTC. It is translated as CASSATGTRNTYQETQYF.

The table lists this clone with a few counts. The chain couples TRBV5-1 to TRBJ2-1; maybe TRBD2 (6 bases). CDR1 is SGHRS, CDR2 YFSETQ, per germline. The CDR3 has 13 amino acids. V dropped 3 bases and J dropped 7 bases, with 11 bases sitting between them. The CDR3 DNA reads TGCGCCAGCAGCTCGGGGGTTACTAATGAGCAGTTCTTC. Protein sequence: CASSSGVTNEQFF.

The CDR3 reads CASRRQGVTYGYTF. The CDR3 DNA sequence: TGTGCCAGCAGGAGACAGGGGGTGACCTATGGCTACACCTTC. The J gene is TRBJ1-2, the V gene TRBV2; 9 positions agree with TRBD1. The CDR3 totals 14 residues. CDR1 is SNHLY, CDR2 FYNNEI, per germline. V lost 6 bases to trimming and J lost 4 bases; unmatched junction nucleotides: 6. The full variable domain, in which reference TRBV2 and TRBJ1-2 provide the parts outside the CDR3, is EPEVTQTPSHQVTQMGQEVILRCVPISNHLYFYWYRQILGQKVEFLVSFYNNEISEKSEIFDDQFSVERPDGSNFTLKIRSTKLEDSAMYFCASRRQGVTYGYTFGSGTRLTVV.

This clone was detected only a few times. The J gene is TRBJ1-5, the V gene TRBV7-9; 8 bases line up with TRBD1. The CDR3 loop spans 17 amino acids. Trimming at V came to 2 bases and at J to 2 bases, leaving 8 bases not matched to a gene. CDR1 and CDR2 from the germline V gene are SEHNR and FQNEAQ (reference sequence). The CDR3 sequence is CASSLTGTGRRNQPQHF. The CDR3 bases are TGTGCCAGCAGCTTAACCGGGACAGGTCGTCGCAATCAGCCCCAGCATTTT.

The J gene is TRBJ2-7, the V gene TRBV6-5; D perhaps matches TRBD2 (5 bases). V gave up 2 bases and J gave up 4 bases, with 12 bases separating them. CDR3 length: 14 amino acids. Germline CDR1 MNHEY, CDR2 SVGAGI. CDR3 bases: TGTGCCAGCAGTTACCACGCCGGGGTTTACGAGCAGTACTTC. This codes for CASSYHAGVYEQYF.

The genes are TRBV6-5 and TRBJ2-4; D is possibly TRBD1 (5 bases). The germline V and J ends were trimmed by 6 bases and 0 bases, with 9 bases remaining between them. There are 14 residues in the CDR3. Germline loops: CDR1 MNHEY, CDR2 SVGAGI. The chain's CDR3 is CASRRQLAKNIQYF. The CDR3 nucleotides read TGTGCCAGCAGAAGACAGCTAGCCAAAAACATTCAGTACTTC.

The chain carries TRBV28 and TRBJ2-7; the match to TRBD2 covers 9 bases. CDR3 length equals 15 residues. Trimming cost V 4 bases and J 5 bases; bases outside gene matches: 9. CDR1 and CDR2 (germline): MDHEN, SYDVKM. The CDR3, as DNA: TGTGCCAGCAGTTCCTCCTCAGCGGGAGGCCACGAGCAGTACTTC. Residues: CASSSSSAGGHEQYF.

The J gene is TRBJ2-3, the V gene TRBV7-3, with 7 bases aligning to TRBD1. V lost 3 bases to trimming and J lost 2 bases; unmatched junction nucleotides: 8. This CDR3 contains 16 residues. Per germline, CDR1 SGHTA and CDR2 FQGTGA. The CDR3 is CASSFGTDSPTDTQYF. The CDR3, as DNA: TGTGCCAGCAGCTTTGGGACAGACTCACCCACAGATACGCAGTATTTT.

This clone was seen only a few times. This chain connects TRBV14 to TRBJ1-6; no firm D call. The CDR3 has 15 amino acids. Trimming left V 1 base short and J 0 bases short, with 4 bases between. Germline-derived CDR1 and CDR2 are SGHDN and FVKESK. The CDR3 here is CASSQGSSYNSPLHF. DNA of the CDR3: TGTGCCAGCAGCCAAGGGAGCTCCTATAATTCACCCCTCCACTTT.

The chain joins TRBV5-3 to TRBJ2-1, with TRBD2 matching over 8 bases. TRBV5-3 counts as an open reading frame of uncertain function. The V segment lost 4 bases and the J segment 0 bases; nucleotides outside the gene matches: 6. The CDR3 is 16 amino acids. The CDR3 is CARSGLAPSSYNEQFF. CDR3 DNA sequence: TGTGCCAGAAGCGGACTAGCACCGAGCTCCTACAATGAGCAGTTCTTC.

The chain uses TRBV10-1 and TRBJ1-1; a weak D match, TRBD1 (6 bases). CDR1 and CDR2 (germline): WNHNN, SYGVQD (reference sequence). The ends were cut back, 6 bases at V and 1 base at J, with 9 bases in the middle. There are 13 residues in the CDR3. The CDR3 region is CASRGQSNTEAFF. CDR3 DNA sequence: TGCGCCAGCAGAGGACAGTCGAACACTGAAGCTTTCTTT.

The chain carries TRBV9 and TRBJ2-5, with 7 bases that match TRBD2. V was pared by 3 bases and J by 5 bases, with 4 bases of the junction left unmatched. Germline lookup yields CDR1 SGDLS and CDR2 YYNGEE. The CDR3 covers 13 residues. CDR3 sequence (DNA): TGTGCCAGCAGCGCGGGGGGTCGGGAGACCCAGTACTTC. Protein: CASSAGGRETQYF. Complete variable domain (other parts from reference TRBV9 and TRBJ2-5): DSGVTQTPKHLITATGQRVTLRCSPRSGDLSVYWYQQSLDQGLQFLIQYYNGEERAKGNILERFSAQQFPDLHSELNLSSLELGDSALYFCASSAGGRETQYFGPGTRLLVL.

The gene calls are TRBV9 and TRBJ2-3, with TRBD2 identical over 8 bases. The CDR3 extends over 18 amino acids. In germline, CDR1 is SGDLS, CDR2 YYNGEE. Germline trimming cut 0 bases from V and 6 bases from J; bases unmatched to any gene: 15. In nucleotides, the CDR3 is TGTGCCAGCAGCGTAGTACCACTAGCGGCCACGCGCGGTGATACGCAGTATTTT. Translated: CASSVVPLAATRGDTQYF.

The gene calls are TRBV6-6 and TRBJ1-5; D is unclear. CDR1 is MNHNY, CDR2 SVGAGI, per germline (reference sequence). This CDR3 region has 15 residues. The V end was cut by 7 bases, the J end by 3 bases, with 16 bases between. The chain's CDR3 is CASTGWAGTNQPQHF. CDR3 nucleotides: TGTGCCAGCACCGGATGGGCAGGTACCAATCAGCCCCAGCATTTT.

CDR3 DNA sequence: TGTGCCAGCAGCGACTGGGGAGGTGAAAAACTGTTTTTT. It yields the protein CASSDWGGEKLFF. The chain employs TRBV7-2 and TRBJ1-4, with no clear D. The CDR3 has 13 residues. Trimming took 5 bases from V and 7 from J, leaving 11 bases between them. Per the germline V gene, CDR1 is SGHTA and CDR2 is FQGNSA.

The CDR3 loop reads CASSSRSLNEQFF. The CDR3, as DNA: TGTGCCAGCAGTTCGCGGAGCCTCAATGAGCAGTTCTTC. J is TRBJ2-1 and V is TRBV6-5; no clear D. The length of the CDR3 is 13 residues. Trimming pared 4 bases from V and 6 bases from J, leaving 10 bases between. The germline V gene has CDR1 MNHEY and CDR2 SVGAGI.

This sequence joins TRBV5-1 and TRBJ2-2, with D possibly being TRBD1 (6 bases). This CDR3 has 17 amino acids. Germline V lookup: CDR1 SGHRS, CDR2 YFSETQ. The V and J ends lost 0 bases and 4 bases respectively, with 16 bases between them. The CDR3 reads CASSLAPANRVTGELFF. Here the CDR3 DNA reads TGCGCCAGCAGCTTGGCCCCAGCCAACAGGGTCACCGGGGAGCTGTTTTTT.

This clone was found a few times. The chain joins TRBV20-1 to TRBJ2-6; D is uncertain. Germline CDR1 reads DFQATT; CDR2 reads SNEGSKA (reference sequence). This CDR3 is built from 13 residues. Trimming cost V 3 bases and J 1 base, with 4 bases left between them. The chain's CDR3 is CSASSSGANVLTF. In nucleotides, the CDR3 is TGCAGTGCTAGTTCGTCTGGGGCCAACGTCCTGACTTTC.

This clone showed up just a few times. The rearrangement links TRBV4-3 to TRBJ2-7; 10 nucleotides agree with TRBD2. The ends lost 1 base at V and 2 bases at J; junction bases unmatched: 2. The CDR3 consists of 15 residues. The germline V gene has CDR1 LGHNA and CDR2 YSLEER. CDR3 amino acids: CASSQVGTSAYEQYF. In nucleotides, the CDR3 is TGCGCCAGCAGCCAAGTTGGGACTAGCGCCTACGAGCAGTACTTC.

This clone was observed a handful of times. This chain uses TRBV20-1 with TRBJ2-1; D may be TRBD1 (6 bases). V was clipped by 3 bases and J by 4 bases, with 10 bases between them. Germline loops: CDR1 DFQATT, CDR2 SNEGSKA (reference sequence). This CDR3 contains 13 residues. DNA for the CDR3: TGCAGTGCTAGTGGGGACACATACAATGAGCAGTTCTTC. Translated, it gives CSASGDTYNEQFF.

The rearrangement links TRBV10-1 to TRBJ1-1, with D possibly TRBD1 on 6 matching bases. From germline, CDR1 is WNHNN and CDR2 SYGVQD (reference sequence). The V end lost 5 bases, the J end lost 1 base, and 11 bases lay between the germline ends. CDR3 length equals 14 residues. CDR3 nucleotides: TGCGCCAGCAGTAAGACAGGAGGGAACACTGAAGCTTTCTTT. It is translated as CASSKTGGNTEAFF.

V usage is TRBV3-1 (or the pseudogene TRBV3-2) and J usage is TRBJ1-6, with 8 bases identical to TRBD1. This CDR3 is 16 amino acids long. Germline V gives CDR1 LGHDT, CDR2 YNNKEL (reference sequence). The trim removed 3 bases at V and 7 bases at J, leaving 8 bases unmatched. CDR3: CASSHRGRRLNSPLHF. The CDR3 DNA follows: TGTGCCAGCAGCCACAGGGGGCGCAGGCTCAATTCACCCCTCCACTTT.

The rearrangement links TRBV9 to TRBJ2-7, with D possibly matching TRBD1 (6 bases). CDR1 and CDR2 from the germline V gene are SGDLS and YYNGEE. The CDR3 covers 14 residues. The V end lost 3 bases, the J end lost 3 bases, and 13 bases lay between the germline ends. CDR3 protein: CASSAGTSGYEQYF. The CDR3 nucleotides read TGTGCCAGCAGCGCCGGGACATCCGGCTACGAGCAGTACTTC.

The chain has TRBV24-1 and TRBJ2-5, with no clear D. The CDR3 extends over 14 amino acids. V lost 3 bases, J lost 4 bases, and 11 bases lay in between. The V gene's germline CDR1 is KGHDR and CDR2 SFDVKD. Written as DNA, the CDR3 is TGTGCCACCAGTGATACTCACCCGGGAGAGACCCAGTACTTC. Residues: CATSDTHPGETQYF.

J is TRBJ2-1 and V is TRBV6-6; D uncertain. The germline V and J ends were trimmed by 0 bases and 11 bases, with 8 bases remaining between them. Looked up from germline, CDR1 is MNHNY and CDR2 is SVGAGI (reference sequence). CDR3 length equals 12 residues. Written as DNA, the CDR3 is TGTGCCAGCAGTTACTCAAACAGCCAGCAGTTCTTC. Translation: CASSYSNSQQFF.